The following is a T cell receptor beta chain sequence with its context. Its antigen has not been determined. Within one base of it there is no much larger clone, and no base qualities were kept. These data come from a study of T cell clonotyping in hematopoietic cell transplantation (dated by TCRdb to the early 2020s). Study-level background: The study collected more than 120 blood samples from under 45 consecutive transplant recipients and their related donors. Patients were recruited between September 2015 and early 2017 and followed until late 2020 or death. The study at large found these results: Donor and pretransplant recipient Inverse Simpson Index values predicted broader posttransplant TCR repertoire diversity. A decrease in recipient TCR diversity was observed after transplant, and a progressive increase in pathologically expanded clonotypes was seen from day 30 to day 180. Only a small fraction of recipient repertoires overlapped donor repertoires, with over 95% appearing de novo at the given depth. The sample size was limited, and CD4 and CD8 repertoire contributions could not be separated because cells were not sorted.

CDR3 length: 13 amino acids, cysteine to phenylalanine. The only DNA kept is the CDR3, 39 bases in frame from the first base. The germline V gene specifies SGHDT as CDR1 and YYEEEE as CDR2. V is pared back by 5 bases and J by 7 bases, with 13 bases lying between the germline termini. Per the publication, the time point label means: 180 days after allo-HCT. Blood from recipients was drawn about 28 days before transplant and again at days 30, 100 and 180 after transplant. Using Nuclei Lysis Solution, genomic DNA was extracted from unfractionated peripheral blood mononuclear cells that were either fresh or cryopreserved. With the immunoSEQ assay, which is a bias-controlled multiplex PCR relying on V- and J-specific primers, TCR beta CDR3 regions were amplified from genomic DNA. A second PCR step added a proprietary barcode and Illumina adapter sequences to the CDR3 amplicons. An Illumina MiSeq instrument was used to sequence the CDR3 libraries. The original pipeline was this. immunoSEQ Analyzer 3.0 was used for export and quality control, with R Bioconductor and Immunarch used for downstream analyses. Only productive rearrangements in the normalized downsampled data set went into calculating the repertoire metrics. In the normalized cohort, a clonotype counted as pathologically expanded if the clonotype was larger than 5 templates. The Inverse Simpson Index served as the measure of repertoire diversity. To capture all clonotypes, the CMV-specificity analyses were run on the non-normalized data set. This immuneACCESS table, as held by TCRdb, lists in-frame sequences with V and J called but not all clones. Of the missing ones, under half trace to an unresolved V gene in checked studies; the others have no known cause. From that table come the V and J calls and clone size; the DNA was used to work out D and trimming. This sample is represented by several thousand clones; roughly four fifths of them were singletons. The ten largest clonotypes hold about 4.8% of the sample.

The sequence is built from TRBV5-6 and TRBJ1-3, with the D gene call left open. This sample comprised peripheral blood mononuclear cells, obtained 180 days after allogeneic stem cell transplant. This clonotype originated in a female patient in her fifties or sixties who had an allogeneic stem cell transplant from an unrelated donor, so the T cells may come from the graft donor. Some clones in this sample may be carry-over from other donors' samples. The CDR3 protein: CASSQVIVNTIYF. The DNA sequence reads TGTGCCAGCAGTCAGGTCATTGTGAACACCATATATTTT.